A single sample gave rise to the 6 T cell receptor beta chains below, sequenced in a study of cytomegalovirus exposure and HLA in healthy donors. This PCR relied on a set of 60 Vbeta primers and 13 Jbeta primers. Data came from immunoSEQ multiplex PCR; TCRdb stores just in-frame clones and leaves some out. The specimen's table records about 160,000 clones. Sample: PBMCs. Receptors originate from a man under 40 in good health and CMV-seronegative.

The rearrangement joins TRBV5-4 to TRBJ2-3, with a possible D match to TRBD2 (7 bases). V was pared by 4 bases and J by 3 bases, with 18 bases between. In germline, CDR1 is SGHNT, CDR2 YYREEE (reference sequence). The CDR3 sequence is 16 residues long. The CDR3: CASSRGASRSTDTQYF. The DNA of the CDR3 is TGTGCCAGCAGCCGGGGGGCTAGCAGGTCTACAGATACGCAGTATTTT.

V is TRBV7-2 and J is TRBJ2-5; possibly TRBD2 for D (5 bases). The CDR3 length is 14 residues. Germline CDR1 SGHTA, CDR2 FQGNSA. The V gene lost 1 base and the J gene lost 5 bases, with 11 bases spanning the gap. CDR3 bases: TGTGCCAGCAGCTTAGGAGCCCAGCGGGAGACCCAGTACTTC. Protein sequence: CASSLGAQRETQYF.

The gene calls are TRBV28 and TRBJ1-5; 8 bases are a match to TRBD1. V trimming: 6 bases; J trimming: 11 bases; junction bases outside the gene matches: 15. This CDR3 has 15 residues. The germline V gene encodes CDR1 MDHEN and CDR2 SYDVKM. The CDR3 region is CASRQTGAGLGAQHF. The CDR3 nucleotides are TGTGCCAGCAGACAGACAGGGGCGGGGTTGGGGGCCCAGCATTTT.

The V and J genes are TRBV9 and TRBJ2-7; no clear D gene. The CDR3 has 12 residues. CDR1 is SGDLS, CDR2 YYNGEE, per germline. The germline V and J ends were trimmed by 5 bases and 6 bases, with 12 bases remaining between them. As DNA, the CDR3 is TGTGCCAGCAGTGGAGAATCGGTCGAGCAGTACTTC. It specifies CASSGESVEQYF.

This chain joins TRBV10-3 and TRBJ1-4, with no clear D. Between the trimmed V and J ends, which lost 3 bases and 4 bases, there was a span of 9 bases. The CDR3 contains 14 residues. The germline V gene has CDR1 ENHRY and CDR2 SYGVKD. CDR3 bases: TGTGCCATCAGTGAAAACGGGAATAATGAAAAACTGTTTTTT. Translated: CAISENGNNEKLFF.

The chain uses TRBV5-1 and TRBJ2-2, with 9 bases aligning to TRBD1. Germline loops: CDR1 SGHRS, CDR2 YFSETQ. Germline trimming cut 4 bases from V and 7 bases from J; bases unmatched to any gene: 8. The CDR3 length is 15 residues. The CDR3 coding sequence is TGCGCCAGCAGCGCGGGACAGGGACCGGTCGGGGAGCTGTTTTTT. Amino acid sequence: CASSAGQGPVGELFF.